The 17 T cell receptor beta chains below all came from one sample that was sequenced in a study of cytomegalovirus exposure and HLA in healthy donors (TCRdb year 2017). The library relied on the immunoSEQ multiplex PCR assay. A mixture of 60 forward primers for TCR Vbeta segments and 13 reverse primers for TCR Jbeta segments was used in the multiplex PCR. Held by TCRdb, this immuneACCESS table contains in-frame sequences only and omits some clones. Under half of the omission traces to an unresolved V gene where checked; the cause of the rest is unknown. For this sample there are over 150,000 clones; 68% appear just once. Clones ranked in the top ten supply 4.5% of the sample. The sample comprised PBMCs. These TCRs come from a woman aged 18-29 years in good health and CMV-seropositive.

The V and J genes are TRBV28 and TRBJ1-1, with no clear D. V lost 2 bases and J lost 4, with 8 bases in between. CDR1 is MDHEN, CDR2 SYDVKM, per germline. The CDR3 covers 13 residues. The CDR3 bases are TGTGCCAGCAGTTTAATCAGTTTCACTGAAGCTTTCTTT. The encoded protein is CASSLISFTEAFF.

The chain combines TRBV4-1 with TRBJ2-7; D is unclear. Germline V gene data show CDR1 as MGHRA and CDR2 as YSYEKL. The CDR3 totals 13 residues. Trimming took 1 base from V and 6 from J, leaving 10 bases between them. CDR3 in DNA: TGCGCCAGCAGCCAAGTAATCGGGTCCGAGCAGTACTTC. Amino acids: CASSQVIGSEQYF.

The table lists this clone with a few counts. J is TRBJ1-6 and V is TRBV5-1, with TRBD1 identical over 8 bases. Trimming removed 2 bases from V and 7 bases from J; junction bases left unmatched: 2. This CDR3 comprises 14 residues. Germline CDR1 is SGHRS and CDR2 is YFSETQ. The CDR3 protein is CASSLTGGNSPLHF. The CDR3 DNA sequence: TGCGCCAGCAGCTTAACAGGGGGAAATTCACCCCTCCACTTT. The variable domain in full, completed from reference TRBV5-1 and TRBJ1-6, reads KAGVTQTPRYLIKTRGQQVTLSCSPISGHRSVSWYQQTPGQGLQFLFEYFSETQRNKGNFPGRFSGRQFSNSRSEMNVSTLELGDSALYLCASSLTGGNSPLHFGNGTRLTVT.

The CDR3 is CASSPGTRVDGSYEQYF. CDR3 DNA sequence: TGTGCCAGCAGCCCAGGGACTAGGGTCGATGGGTCCTACGAGCAGTACTTC. V is TRBV7-2 and J is TRBJ2-7, with 8 positions matching TRBD2. V was clipped by 5 bases and J by 1 base; unmatched bases: 13. The CDR3 runs to 17 residues. Germline V CDR1 and CDR2: SGHTA, FQGNSA. Combining the CDR3 with reference TRBV7-2 and TRBJ2-7 gives the whole variable domain GAGVSQSPSNKVTEKGKDVELRCDPISGHTALYWYRQSLGQGLEFLIYFQGNSAPDKSGLPSDRFSAERTGGSVSTLTIQRTQQEDSAVYLCASSPGTRVDGSYEQYFGPGTRLTVT.

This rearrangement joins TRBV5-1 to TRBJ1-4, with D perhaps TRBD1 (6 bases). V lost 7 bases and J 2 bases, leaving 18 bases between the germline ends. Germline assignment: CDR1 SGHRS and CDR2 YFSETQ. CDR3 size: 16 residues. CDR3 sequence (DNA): TGCGCCAGCCGGTCCAGGGGAGGGTCTACTAATGAAAAACTGTTTTTT. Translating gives CASRSRGGSTNEKLFF.

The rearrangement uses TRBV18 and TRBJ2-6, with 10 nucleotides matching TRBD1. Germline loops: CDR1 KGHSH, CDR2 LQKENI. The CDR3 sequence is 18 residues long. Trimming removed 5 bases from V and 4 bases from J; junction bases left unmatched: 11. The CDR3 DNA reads TGTGCCAGCTCATCTCGACAGGGGGCAGCTTTAGGGGCCAACGTCCTGACTTTC. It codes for CASSSRQGAALGANVLTF.

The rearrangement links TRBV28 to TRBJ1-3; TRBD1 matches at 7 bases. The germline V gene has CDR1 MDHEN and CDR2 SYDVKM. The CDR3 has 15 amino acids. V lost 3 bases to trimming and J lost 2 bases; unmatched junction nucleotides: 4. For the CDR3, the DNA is TGTGCCAGCAGTTTGACAGGGACAACTGGAAACACCATATATTTT. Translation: CASSLTGTTGNTIYF.

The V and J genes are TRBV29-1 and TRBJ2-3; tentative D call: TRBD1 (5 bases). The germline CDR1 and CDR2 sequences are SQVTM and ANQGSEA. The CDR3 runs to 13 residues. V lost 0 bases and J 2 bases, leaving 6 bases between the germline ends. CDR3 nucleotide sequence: TGCAGCGTTGAAGAAGGGGACACAGATACGCAGTATTTT. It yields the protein CSVEEGDTDTQYF.

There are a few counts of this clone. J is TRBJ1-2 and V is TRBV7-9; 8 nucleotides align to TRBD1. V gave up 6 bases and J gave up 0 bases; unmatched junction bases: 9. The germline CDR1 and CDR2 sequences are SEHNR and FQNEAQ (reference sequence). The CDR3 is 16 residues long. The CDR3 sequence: CASRPPWTGPNYGYTF. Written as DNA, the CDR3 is TGTGCCAGCAGACCCCCCTGGACAGGGCCTAACTATGGCTACACCTTC. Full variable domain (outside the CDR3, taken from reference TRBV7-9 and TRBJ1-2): DTGVSQNPRHKITKRGQNVTFRCDPISEHNRLYWYRQTLGQGPEFLTYFQNEAQLEKSRLLSDRFSAERPKGSFSTLEIQRTEQGDSAMYLCASRPPWTGPNYGYTFGSGTRLTVV.

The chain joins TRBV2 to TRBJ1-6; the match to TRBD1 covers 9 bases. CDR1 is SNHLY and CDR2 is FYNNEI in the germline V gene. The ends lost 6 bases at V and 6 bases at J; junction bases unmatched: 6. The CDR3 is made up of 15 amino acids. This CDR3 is CASRGQGGINSPLHF. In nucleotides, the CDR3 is TGTGCCAGCAGGGGACAGGGTGGAATTAATTCACCCCTCCACTTT.

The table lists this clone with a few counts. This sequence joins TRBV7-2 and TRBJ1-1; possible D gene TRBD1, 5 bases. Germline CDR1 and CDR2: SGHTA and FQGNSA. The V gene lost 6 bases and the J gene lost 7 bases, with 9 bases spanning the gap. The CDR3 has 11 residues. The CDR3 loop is CASSRQSEAFF. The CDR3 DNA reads TGTGCCAGCAGTCGACAGAGTGAAGCTTTCTTT. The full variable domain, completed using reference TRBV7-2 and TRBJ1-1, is GAGVSQSPSNKVTEKGKDVELRCDPISGHTALYWYRQSLGQGLEFLIYFQGNSAPDKSGLPSDRFSAERTGGSVSTLTIQRTQQEDSAVYLCASSRQSEAFFGQGTRLTVV.

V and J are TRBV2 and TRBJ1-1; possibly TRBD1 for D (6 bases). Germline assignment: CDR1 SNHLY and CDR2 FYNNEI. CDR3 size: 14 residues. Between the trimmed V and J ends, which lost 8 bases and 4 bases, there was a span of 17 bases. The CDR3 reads CASRSRGVGTEAFF. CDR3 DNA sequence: TGTGCCAGCCGTAGCAGGGGTGTGGGCACTGAAGCTTTCTTT.

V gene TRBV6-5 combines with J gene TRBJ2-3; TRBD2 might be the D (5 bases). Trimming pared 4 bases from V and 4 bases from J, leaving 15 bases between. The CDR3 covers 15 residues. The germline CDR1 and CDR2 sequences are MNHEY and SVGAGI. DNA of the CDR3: TGTGCCAGCAGTTGGCGGGCTGGTAGGGCAGATACGCAGTATTTT. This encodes CASSWRAGRADTQYF.

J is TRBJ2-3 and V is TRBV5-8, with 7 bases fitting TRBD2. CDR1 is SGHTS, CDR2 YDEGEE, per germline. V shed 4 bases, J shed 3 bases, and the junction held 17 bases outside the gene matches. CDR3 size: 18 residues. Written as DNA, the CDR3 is TGTGCCAGCAGCCTACCCGGGGGGTTTTGGGAAAGAACAGATACGCAGTATTTT. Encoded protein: CASSLPGGFWERTDTQYF.

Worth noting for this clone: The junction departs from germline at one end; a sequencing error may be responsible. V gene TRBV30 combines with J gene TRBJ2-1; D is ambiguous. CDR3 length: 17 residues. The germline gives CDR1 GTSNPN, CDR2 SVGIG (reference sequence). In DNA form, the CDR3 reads TGTGCCTGGATAGTGGCGTCTAGAATTGGGTCCTACAATGGGCAGTTCTTC. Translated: CAWIVASRIGSYNGQFF.

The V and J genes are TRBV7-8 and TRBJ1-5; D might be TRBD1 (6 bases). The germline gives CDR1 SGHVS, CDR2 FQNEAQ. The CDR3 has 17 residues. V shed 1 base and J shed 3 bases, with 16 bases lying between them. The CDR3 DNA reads TGTGCCAGCAGCTTAGTGTTCGGGGGGGCGAACAATCAGCCCCAGCATTTT. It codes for CASSLVFGGANNQPQHF.

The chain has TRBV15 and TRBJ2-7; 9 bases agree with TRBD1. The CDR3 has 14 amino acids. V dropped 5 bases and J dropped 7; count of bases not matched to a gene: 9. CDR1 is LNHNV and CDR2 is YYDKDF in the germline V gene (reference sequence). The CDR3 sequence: CATSLGQGSREQYF. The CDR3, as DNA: TGTGCCACCAGCCTGGGACAGGGAAGTAGGGAGCAGTACTTC.